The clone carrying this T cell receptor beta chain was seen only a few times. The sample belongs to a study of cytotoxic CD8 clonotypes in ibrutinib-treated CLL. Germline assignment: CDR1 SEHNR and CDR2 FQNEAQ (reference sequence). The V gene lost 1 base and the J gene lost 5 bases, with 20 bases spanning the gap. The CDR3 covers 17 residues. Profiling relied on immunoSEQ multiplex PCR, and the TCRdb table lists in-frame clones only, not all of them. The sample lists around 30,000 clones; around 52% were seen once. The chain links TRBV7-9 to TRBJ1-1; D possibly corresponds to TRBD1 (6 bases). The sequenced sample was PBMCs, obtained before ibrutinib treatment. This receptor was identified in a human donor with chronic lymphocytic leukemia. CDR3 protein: CASSLGIQGGVLTEAFF. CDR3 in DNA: TGTGCCAGCAGCTTAGGGATACAGGGAGGAGTGTTAACTGAAGCTTTCTTT.